These T cell receptor beta chains were read from a single sample in a study of blood T cell repertoires in COVID-19. Profiling relied on immunoSEQ multiplex PCR, and the TCRdb table lists in-frame clones only, not all of them. The sample holds about 220,000 clones, around 88% seen once. The sample was PBMCs or T cells enriched from blood (not recorded which). Every receptor here comes from a woman in her forties or fifties with acute COVID-19. Both conserved end residues are part of each CDR3. D genes are given only for firm matches. A clone size is listed for some rows: how often the clone was seen (once, few, many), or a class if it is expanded.

CDR3 length	V gene	clone size	D gene	J gene	CDR3 DNA	CDR3 protein
14	TRBV7-3	NA	NA	TRBJ2-1	TGTGCCAGCAGCTTCCCGGGGAACTACAATGAGCAGTTCTTC	CASSFPGNYNEQFF
15	TRBV3-1/TRBV3-2	NA	TRBD1	TRBJ2-7	TGTGCCAGCAGCCAGGCCCAGGGGGCTTCCTACGAGCAGTACTTC	CASSQAQGASYEQYF
17	TRBV5-6	NA	NA	TRBJ2-7	TGTGCCAGCAGCCCGCCGGGGGGCGCTTGGGCCCCCTACGAGCAGTACTTC	CASSPPGGAWAPYEQYF
15	TRBV19	NA	NA	TRBJ2-7	TGTGCCAGTACCTCAGGAACAGGGCTCTCCTACGAGCAGTACTTC	CASTSGTGLSYEQYF
16	TRBV27	NA	TRBD2	TRBJ2-1	TGTGCCAGCACTCGACTAGCGGGAGTCGCCTACAATGAGCAGTTCTTC	CASTRLAGVAYNEQFF
18	TRBV14	NA	TRBD2	TRBJ2-2	TGTGCCAGCAGCCAAGATCGGACTAGCGGGAGTTACACCGGGGAGCTGTTTTTT	CASSQDRTSGSYTGELFF
13	TRBV30	NA	NA	TRBJ1-2	TGTGCCTGGGTGCAGGGACTTGGGTATGGCTACACCTTC	CAWVQGLGYGYTF
13	TRBV5-4	NA	NA	TRBJ2-7	TGTGCCAGCAGCTTGGTCGGTTCCTACGAGCAGTACTTC	CASSLVGSYEQYF
14	TRBV28	NA	NA	TRBJ2-7	TGTGCCAGCAGGTACGGGACACGCGGTATCGAGCAGTACTTC	CASRYGTRGIEQYF
17	TRBV7-9	NA	NA	TRBJ2-1	TGTGCCAGCAGCTTAGTCGGGGGATTAAACTCCTACAATGAGCAGTTCTTC	CASSLVGGLNSYNEQFF
14	TRBV5-8	NA	NA	TRBJ1-2	TGTGCCAGCAGCTTGGTAGTGGGCGACTATGGCTACACCTTC	CASSLVVGDYGYTF
16	TRBV7-9	NA	TRBD1	TRBJ2-5	TGTGCCAGCAGCTTGGCCAGACAGGGGGCTGAGGAGACCCAGTACTTC	CASSLARQGAEETQYF
14	TRBV20-1	NA	TRBD1	TRBJ2-7	TGCAGTGCTAGTCCGGGACAGAACTCCTACGAGCAGTACTTC	CSASPGQNSYEQYF
14	TRBV5-1	NA	NA	TRBJ1-2	TGCGCCAGCAGCTTGGTCCAGGGGAACTATGGCTACACCTTC	CASSLVQGNYGYTF
14	TRBV28	NA	NA	TRBJ1-4	TGTGCCAGCAGATCAGGGTTAGGGGGTCGGAGACTGTTTTTT	CASRSGLGGRRLFF
14	TRBV7-2	NA	TRBD2	TRBJ2-5	TGTGCCAGCAGCTCCCTCGGGGGGCAAGAGACCCAGTACTTC	CASSSLGGQETQYF
16	TRBV5-1	NA	NA	TRBJ1-2	TGCGCCAGCAGCTTGCGGCAGGGACTAATTAACTATGGCTACACCTTC	CASSLRQGLINYGYTF
13	TRBV19	NA	TRBD1	TRBJ1-2	TGTGCCAGTAGTATGGACAGGGGGCGAGGCTACACCTTC	CASSMDRGRGYTF
15	TRBV27	NA	NA	TRBJ1-4	TGTGCCAGCAGCTCCGCTCGGGGTGCTAATGAAAAACTGTTTTTT	CASSSARGANEKLFF
13	TRBV19	NA	NA	TRBJ1-5	TGTGCCACCACAGAGTATAGCAATCAGCCCCAGCATTTT	CATTEYSNQPQHF
17	TRBV18	many	NA	TRBJ1-3	TGTGCCAGCTCACCAAGACAGAGAAGGGCCTCTGGAAACACCATATATTTT	CASSPRQRRASGNTIYF
14	TRBV18	NA	NA	TRBJ2-7	TGTGCCAGCTCACCAATTTCGACAGGAGGCGAGCAGTACTTC	CASSPISTGGEQYF
14	TRBV5-1	NA	TRBD2	TRBJ2-7	TGCGCCAGCAGCGGGGGGACTAGCGGTTACGAGCAGTACTTC	CASSGGTSGYEQYF
14	TRBV5-1	once	TRBD1	TRBJ1-2	TGCGCCAGCAGCCGGCAGGGGGCTAACTATGGCTACACCTTC	CASSRQGANYGYTF
15	TRBV28	NA	TRBD1	TRBJ1-1	TGTGCCAGCAGTCCTCAAACAGGGGGCCCACCTGAAGCTTTCTTT	CASSPQTGGPPEAFF
11	TRBV28	NA	NA	TRBJ2-1	TGTGCCGGGGGGGGCAACAATGAGCAGTTCTTC	CAGGGNNEQFF
15	TRBV7-9	NA	TRBD1	TRBJ1-3	TGTGCCAGCAGCTCGTCCGGGACAGGTGGAAACACCATATATTTT	CASSSSGTGGNTIYF
16	TRBV6-6	NA	NA	TRBJ2-2	TGTGCCAGCAAAGGACAGCCCCGAGAGGGGACCGGGGAGCTGTTTTTT	CASKGQPREGTGELFF
15	TRBV24-1	NA	TRBD1	TRBJ2-7	TGTGCCACCAGTGACTCGTACAGGGGGCGCTCCGAGCAGTACTTC	CATSDSYRGRSEQYF
16	TRBV11-2	NA	TRBD1	TRBJ2-7	TGTGCCAGCAGCTTAGGGCGACCGGGACAGGGTTACGAGCAGTACTTC	CASSLGRPGQGYEQYF
15	TRBV28	few	NA	TRBJ1-5	TGTGCCAGCACCCTGTCGGGGGGCCCCAATCAGCCCCAGCATTTT	CASTLSGGPNQPQHF
14	TRBV2	NA	NA	TRBJ1-2	TGTGCCAGCAGGCCCGTCGGGGGTTGGTATGGCTACACCTTC	CASRPVGGWYGYTF
16	TRBV6-5	NA	NA	TRBJ1-1	TGTGCCAGCAGTTACCCCCATGCGGGGGAGAACACTGAAGCTTTCTTT	CASSYPHAGENTEAFF
17	TRBV7-9	once	TRBD2	TRBJ2-1	TGTGCCAGCAGCGCCCGACTAGCGCTGAGCTCCTACAATGAGCAGTTCTTC	CASSARLALSSYNEQFF
14	TRBV10-3	NA	NA	TRBJ2-2	TGTGCCATCAATGGCGGGGCGAACACCGGGGAGCTGTTTTTT	CAINGGANTGELFF
16	TRBV4-3	once	NA	TRBJ1-5	TGCGCCAGCAGCCAAGAGCCACAGGGAGGCAATCAGCCCCAGCATTTT	CASSQEPQGGNQPQHF
15	TRBV27	once	TRBD2	TRBJ2-1	TGTGCCAGCAGTTTGGGCGGGAGCGCTTACAATGAGCAGTTCTTC	CASSLGGSAYNEQFF
16	TRBV30	NA	TRBD2	TRBJ2-5	TGTGCCTGGAGCCGATTGGCTAGCGGGAGGAGTGAGACCCAGTACTTC	CAWSRLASGRSETQYF
13	TRBV18	NA	TRBD1	TRBJ1-2	TGTGCCAGCTCAAGACAGGGGAAAGATGGCTACACCTTC	CASSRQGKDGYTF
14	TRBV6-2/TRBV6-3	NA	NA	TRBJ1-3	TGTGCCAGCAGTTACTCGGGCCAGGGAAACACCATATATTTT	CASSYSGQGNTIYF
12	TRBV28	NA	NA	TRBJ2-7	TGTGCCAGCAGTTTTGGAACGGGCGAGCAGTACTTC	CASSFGTGEQYF
15	TRBV2	NA	NA	TRBJ2-1	TGTGCCAGCAGTGAAGTGGCCGGACTCCTGAGGGAGCAGTTCTTC	CASSEVAGLLREQFF
14	TRBV7-9	NA	NA	TRBJ1-2	TGTGCCAGCAGTTCGTTATCCGGGGGCTATGGCTACACCTTC	CASSSLSGGYGYTF
14	TRBV10-3	NA	TRBD2	TRBJ2-1	TGTGCCATCAGCGGGACTAGCGACTACAATGAGCAGTTCTTC	CAISGTSDYNEQFF
17	TRBV9	few	NA	TRBJ1-6	TGTGCCAGCAGCGTAGACTCTGGGGGGACCTGGAATTCACCCCTCCACTTT	CASSVDSGGTWNSPLHF
17	TRBV3-1/TRBV3-2	once	NA	TRBJ2-7	TGTGCCAGCAGCCAAGACTTTGTTAGGGGTCTGGCCTACGAGCAGTACTTC	CASSQDFVRGLAYEQYF
15	TRBV9	once	NA	TRBJ2-5	TGTGCCAGCAGACCAAGCGGAGGGATCGGAGAGACCCAGTACTTC	CASRPSGGIGETQYF
14	TRBV10-3	NA	NA	TRBJ1-2	TGTGCCATCAGTGAGTCGTCGGGGGTCTATGGCTACACCTTC	CAISESSGVYGYTF
13	TRBV5-1	NA	NA	TRBJ1-1	TGCGCCAGCAGCAAGGACACGAACACTGAAGCTTTCTTT	CASSKDTNTEAFF
14	TRBV30	NA	TRBD1	TRBJ2-7	TGTGCCTGGACCCTGACAGGGGGCGAGTCAAGGCAGTACTTC	CAWTLTGGESRQYF
14	TRBV6-5	few	TRBD1	TRBJ1-1	TGTGCCAGCAGTCCCGACAGGGGGCGCGTTAGGGCTTTCTTT	CASSPDRGRVRAFF
18	TRBV3-1/TRBV3-2	NA	TRBD2	TRBJ2-3	TGTGCCAGCAGCCAGAATCCGACCGGGACTAGTAGGACAGATACGCAGTATTTT	CASSQNPTGTSRTDTQYF
17	TRBV4-1	few	NA	TRBJ1-3	TGCGCCAGCAGCCAAGATGAGGCAGGGCACTCTGGAAACACCATATATTTT	CASSQDEAGHSGNTIYF
15	TRBV18	NA	NA	TRBJ2-1	TGTGCCAGCTCACCGGCGGCAGGGTCCCACAATGAGCAGTTCTTC	CASSPAAGSHNEQFF
16	TRBV10-2	NA	TRBD1	TRBJ1-3	TGCGCCAGCAGTGACACAGGGGGCGCGGGTGGAAACACCATATATTTT	CASSDTGGAGGNTIYF
13	TRBV5-1	NA	NA	TRBJ2-7	TGCGCCAGCAGCGGGGACAACTCCTACGAGCAGTACTTC	CASSGDNSYEQYF
14	TRBV7-6	once	TRBD1	TRBJ2-7	TGTGCCTTCGGGCGAGGACAGGGATCCTACGAGCAGTACTTC	CAFGRGQGSYEQYF
15	TRBV7-2	NA	NA	TRBJ2-1	TGTGCCAGCAGCTTAGCGCGTAAGTCTAGCAGGGAGCAGTTCTTC	CASSLARKSSREQFF
17	TRBV18	NA	TRBD2	TRBJ2-1	TGTGCCAGCTCACCACGGTCCGCGGGAGGATCCTACAATGAGCAGTTCTTC	CASSPRSAGGSYNEQFF